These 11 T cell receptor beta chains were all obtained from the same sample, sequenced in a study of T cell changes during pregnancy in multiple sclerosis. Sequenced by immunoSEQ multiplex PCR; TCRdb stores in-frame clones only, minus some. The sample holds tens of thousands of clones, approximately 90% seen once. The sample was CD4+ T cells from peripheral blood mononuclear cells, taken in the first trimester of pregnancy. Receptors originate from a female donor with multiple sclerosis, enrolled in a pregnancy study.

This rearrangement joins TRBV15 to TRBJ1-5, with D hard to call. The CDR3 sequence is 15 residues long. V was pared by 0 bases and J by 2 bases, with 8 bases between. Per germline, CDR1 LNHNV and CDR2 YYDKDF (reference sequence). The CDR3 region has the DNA TGTGCCACCAGCAGAGACAGGAATGGCAATCAGCCCCAGCATTTT. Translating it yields CATSRDRNGNQPQHF.

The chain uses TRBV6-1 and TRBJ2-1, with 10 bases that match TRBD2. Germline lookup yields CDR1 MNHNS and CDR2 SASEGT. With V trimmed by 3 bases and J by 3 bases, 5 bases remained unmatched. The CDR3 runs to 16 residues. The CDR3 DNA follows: TGTGCCAGCAGTGAGGAACTAGCGGGGTACTACAATGAGCAGTTCTTC. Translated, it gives CASSEELAGYYNEQFF.

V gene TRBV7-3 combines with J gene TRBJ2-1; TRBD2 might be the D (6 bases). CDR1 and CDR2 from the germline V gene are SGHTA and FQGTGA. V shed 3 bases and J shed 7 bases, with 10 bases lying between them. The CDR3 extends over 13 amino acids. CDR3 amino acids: CASSFSGENEQFF. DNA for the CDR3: TGTGCCAGCAGCTTTAGCGGTGAGAATGAGCAGTTCTTC.

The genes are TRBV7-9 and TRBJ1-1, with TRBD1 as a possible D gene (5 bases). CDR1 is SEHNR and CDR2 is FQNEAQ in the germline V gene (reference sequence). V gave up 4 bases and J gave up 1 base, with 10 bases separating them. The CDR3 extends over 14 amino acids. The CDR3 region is CASSSIRGNTEAFF. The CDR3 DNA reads TGTGCCAGCAGCTCGATTAGGGGGAACACTGAAGCTTTCTTT.

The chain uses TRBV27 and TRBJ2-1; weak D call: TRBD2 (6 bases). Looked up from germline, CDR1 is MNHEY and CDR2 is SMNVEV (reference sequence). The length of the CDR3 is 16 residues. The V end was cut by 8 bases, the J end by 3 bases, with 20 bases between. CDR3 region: CASYVAAQAGYNEQFF. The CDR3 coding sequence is TGTGCCAGCTACGTAGCGGCCCAAGCAGGCTACAATGAGCAGTTCTTC.

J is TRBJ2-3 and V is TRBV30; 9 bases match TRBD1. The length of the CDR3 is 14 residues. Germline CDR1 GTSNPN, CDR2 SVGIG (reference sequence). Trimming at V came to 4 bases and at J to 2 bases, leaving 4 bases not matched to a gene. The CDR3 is CAWITGGATDTQYF. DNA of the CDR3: TGTGCCTGGATTACAGGGGGCGCCACAGATACGCAGTATTTT. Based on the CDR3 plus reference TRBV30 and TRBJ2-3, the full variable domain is SQTIHQWPATLVQPVGSPLSLECTVEGTSNPNLYWYRQAAGRGLQLLFYSVGIGQISSEVPQNLSASRPQDRQFILSSKKLLLSDSGFYLCAWITGGATDTQYFGPGTRLTVL.

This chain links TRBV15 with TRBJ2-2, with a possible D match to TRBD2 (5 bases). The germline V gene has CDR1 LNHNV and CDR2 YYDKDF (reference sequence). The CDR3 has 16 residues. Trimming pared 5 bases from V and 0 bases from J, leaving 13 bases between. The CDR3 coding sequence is TGTGCCACCAGCCCCCGAGGGCGGACGAACACCGGGGAGCTGTTTTTT. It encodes CATSPRGRTNTGELFF.

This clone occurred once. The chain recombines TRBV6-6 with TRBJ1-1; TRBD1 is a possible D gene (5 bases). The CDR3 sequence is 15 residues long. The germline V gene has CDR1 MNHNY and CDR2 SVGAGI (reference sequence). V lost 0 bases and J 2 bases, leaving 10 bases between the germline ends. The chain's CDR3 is CASSYSGGRNTEAFF. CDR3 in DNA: TGTGCCAGCAGTTACTCCGGGGGAAGAAACACTGAAGCTTTCTTT.

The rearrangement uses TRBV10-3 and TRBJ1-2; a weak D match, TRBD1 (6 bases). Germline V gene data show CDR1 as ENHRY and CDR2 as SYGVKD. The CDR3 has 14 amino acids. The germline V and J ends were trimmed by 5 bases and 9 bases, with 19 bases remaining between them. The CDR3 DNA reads TGTGCCATCAGTAATCCGGGACAAGCCACCCGCTACACCTTC. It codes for CAISNPGQATRYTF.

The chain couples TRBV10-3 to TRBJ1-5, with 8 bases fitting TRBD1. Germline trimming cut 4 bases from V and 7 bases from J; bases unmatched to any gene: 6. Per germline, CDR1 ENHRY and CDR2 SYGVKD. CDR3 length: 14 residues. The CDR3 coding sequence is TGTGCCATCAGTGGCGGACAGGGAGGGCAGCCCCAGCATTTT. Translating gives CAISGGQGGQPQHF.

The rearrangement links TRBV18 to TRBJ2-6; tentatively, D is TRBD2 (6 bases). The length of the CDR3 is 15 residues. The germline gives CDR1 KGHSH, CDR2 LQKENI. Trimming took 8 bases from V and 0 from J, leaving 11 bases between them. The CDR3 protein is CASAGLISGANVLTF. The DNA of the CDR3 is TGTGCCAGCGCGGGACTTATCTCTGGGGCCAACGTCCTGACTTTC. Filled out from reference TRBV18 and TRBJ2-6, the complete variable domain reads NAGVMQNPRHLVRRRGQEARLRCSPMKGHSHVYWYRQLPEEGLKFMVYLQKENIIDESGMPKERFSAEFPKEGPSILRIQQVVRGDSAAYFCASAGLISGANVLTFGAGSRLTVL.